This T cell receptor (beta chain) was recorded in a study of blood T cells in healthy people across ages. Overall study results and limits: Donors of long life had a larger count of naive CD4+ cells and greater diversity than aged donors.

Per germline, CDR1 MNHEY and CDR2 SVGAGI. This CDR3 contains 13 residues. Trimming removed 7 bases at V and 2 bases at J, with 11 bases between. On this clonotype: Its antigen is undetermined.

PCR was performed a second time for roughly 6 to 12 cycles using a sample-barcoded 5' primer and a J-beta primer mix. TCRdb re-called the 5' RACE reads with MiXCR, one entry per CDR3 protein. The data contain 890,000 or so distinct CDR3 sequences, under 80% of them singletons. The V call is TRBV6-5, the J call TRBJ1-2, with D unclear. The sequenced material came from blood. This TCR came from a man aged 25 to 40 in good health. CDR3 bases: TGTGCCAGCATCGGACCGAACAACTATGGCTACACCTTC. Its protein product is CASIGPNNYGYTF.